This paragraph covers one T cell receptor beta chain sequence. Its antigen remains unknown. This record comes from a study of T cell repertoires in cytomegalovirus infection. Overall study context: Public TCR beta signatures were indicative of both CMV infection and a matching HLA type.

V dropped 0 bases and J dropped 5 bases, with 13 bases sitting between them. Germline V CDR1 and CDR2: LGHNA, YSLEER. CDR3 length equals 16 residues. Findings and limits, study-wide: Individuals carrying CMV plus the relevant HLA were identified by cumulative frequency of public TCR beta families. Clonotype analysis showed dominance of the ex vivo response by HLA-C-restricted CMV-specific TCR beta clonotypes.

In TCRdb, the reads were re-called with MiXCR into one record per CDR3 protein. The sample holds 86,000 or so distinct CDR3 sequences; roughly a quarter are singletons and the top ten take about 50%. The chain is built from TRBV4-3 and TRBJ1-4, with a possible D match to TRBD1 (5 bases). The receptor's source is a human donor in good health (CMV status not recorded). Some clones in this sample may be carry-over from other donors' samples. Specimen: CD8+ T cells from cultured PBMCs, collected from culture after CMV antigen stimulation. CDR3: CASSQDPRQQNEKLFF. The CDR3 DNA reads TGCGCCAGCAGCCAAGATCCCCGACAGCAGAATGAAAAACTGTTTTTT.